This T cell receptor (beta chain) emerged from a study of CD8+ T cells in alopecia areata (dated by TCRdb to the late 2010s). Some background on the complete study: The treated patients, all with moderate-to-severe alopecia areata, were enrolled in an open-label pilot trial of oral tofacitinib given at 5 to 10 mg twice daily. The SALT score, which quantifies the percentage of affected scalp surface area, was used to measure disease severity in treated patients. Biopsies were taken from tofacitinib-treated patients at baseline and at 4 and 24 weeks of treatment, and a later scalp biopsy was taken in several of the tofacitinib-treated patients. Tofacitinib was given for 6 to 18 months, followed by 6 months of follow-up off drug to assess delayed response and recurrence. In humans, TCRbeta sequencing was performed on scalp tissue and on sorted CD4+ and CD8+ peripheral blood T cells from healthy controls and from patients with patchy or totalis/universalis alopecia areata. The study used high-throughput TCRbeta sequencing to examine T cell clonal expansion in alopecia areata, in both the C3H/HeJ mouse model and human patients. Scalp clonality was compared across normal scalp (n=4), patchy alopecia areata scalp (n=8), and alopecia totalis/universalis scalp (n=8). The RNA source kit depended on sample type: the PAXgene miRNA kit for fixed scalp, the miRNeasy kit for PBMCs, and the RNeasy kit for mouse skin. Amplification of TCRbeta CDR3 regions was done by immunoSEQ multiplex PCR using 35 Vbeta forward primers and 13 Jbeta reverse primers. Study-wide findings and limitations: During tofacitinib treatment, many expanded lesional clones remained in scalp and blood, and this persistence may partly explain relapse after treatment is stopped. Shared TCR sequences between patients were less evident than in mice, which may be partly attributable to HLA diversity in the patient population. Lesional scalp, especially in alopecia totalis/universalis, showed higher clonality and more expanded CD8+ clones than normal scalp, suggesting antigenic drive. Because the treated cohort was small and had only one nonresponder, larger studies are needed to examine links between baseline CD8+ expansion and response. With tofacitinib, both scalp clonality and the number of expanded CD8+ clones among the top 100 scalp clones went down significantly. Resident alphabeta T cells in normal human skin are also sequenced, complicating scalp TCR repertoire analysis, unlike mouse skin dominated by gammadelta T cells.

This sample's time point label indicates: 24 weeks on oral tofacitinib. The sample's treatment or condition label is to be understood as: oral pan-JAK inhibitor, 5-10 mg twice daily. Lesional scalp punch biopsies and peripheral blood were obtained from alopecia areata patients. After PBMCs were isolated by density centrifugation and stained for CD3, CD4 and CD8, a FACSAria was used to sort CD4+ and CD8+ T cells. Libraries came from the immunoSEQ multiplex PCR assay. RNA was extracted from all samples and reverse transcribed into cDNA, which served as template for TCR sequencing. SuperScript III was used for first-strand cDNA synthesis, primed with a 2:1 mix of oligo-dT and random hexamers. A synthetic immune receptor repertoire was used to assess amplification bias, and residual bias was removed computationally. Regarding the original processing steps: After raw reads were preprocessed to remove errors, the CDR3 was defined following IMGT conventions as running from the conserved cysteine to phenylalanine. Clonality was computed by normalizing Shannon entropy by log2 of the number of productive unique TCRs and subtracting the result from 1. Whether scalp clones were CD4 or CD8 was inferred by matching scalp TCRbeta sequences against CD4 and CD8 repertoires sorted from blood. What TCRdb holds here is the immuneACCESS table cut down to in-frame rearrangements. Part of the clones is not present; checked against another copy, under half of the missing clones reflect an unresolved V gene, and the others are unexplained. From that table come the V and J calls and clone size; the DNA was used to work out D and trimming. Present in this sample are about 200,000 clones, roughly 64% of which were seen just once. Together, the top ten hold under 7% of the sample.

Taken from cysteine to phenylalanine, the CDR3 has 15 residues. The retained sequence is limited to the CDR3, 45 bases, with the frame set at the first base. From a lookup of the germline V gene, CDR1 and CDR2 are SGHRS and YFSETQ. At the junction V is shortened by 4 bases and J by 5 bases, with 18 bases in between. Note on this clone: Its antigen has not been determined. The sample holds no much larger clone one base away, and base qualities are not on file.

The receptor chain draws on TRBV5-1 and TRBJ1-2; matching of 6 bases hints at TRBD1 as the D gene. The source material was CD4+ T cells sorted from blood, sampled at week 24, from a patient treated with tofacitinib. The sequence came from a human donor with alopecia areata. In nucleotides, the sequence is TGCGCCAGCAGCGCCTCATCCGGGACAACATATGGCTACACCTTC. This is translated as CASSASSGTTYGYTF.